This record looks at one TCR beta chain sequence and its context. This clone turned up a few times. Its target antigen remains unknown. No clone much larger than this one lies a single base away; base qualities are absent. The trial excluded patients who had a history of autoimmune disease or who were on systemic immunosuppression. Peripheral blood for TCR sequencing was drawn from every dose cohort at baseline, at cycle 4 day 1 and at cycle 7 day 1. The samples were taken from a phase I, first-in-human, multicenter, open-label dose-escalation trial of ivuxolimab. Adults with locally advanced or metastatic head and neck squamous cell, hepatocellular, melanoma or renal cell carcinoma were enrolled in the trial. Before TCR sequencing, CD4+ T cells and CD8+ T cells were sorted from peripheral blood as separate populations. Sequences SGHTA (CDR1) and FQGNSA (CDR2) are obtained from the germline V gene. Including the terminal cysteine and phenylalanine, the CDR3 comprises 15 residues. The sequence is cut down to CDR3 DNA, 45 bases in frame from base 1. Deletion took 4 bases off V and 4 bases off J, with a span of 14 bases between the germline ends.

This sample is part of a study of OX40 agonist ivuxolimab in advanced cancers. About the study as a whole: Ivuxolimab, which targeted the costimulatory receptor OX40 (CD134), was an agonistic, fully human IgG2 monoclonal antibody. Intravenous ivuxolimab was administered to patients every 2 weeks at six dose levels: 0.01, 0.1, 0.3, 1.5, 3 and 10 mg/kg. Of the roughly 51 patients in dose escalation, about 20 had hepatocellular carcinoma, some 15 had melanoma, 9 had renal cell carcinoma and 9 had head and neck cancer. A male proportion of around 81% and a mean age of approximately 61 years, ranging from about 23 to 90, were recorded for the dose-escalation cohort. Prior anti-PD-1, anti-PD-L1 or anti-CTLA-4 therapy was permitted, and checkpoint inhibitors had been received by about 37% of dose-escalation patients. Three dose-escalation patients achieved partial responses, one with hepatocellular carcinoma and two with cutaneous melanoma. The purpose of peripheral TCRbeta sequencing was to test whether ivuxolimab changed TCR sequence diversity and led to clonal T-cell expansion. The paper describes the monotherapy dose-escalation part (N of about 52 patients) of the phase I trial of ivuxolimab.

To sequence the TCRbeta CDR3 region, genomic DNA was isolated from the sorted cells. The immunoSEQ Assay was used to sequence the TCRbeta CDR3 regions. This is the immuneACCESS table as TCRdb keeps it, with only in-frame sequences that have V and J called. A part of the clones is gone; compared with another copy, unresolved V genes explain less than half, and the rest is unexplained. The sample table records tens of thousands of clones; about 85% of these occur just once. Approximately 1.3% of the sample rests with the top ten. The research as a whole found: At doses from 0.1 to 3.0 mg/kg, clonal expansion was seen in both CD4+ and CD8+ blood T cells between baseline and week 6. Antigen specificity was not determined for the clonally expanded peripheral T cells. After ivuxolimab, expanded clones were on average more numerous among CD8+ T cells than among CD4+ T cells. Low levels of normalized T-cell clonal expansion were also shown by some nonresponding patients. In the 0.1-3.0 mg/kg groups, partial responders had among the lowest normalized peripheral clonal expansion, particularly in CD8+ T cells.

This receptor was obtained from an adult with an advanced solid tumor such as melanoma, head and neck, liver or kidney cancer. The source material was CD4+ or CD8+ T cells sorted from blood, sampled in a trial of the OX40 agonist ivuxolimab. The rearrangement joined TRBV7-2 to TRBJ1-3; a tentative D match to TRBD1 spans 6 bases. CDR3 sequence: CASSYAGGPGNTIYF. The DNA sequence is as follows: TGTGCCAGCAGCTACGCGGGGGGGCCAGGAAACACCATATATTTT.